The clone carrying this T cell receptor beta chain showed up just a few times. The sample belongs to a study of cytotoxic CD8 clonotypes in ibrutinib-treated CLL. The data were produced by immunoSEQ multiplex PCR, yet TCRdb's version contains in-frame clones alone and is incomplete. This sample has 35,000 to 45,000 clones, with 71% found just once. Looked up from germline, CDR1 is MNHNS and CDR2 is SASEGT. Trimming cost V 1 base and J 5 bases; bases outside gene matches: 14. The CDR3 is 18 amino acids. V gene TRBV6-1 combines with J gene TRBJ2-3, with TRBD2 matching 8 bases. The sequence was obtained from a human donor with chronic lymphocytic leukemia. The sample in question was PBMCs, obtained at disease progression, from a patient treated with ibrutinib. The CDR3 reads CASSEVRRGAGRRDTQYF. CDR3 DNA: TGTGCCAGCAGTGAAGTTAGGCGGGGGGCCGGTCGTAGAGATACGCAGTATTTT.